These 26 T cell receptor beta chains came from one sample sequenced in a study of T cells expressing NK-cell markers. From the 5' RACE reads, TCRdb lists one entry per CDR3 protein and no DNA. The sample table sets out about 370,000 distinct CDR3 sequences. Sequencing used blood T cells: a sorted CD56 or NKG2C T cell subset, CD4+ or CD8+ T cells, or bulk PBMC T cells (not recorded which). These receptors all stem from a woman aged 45-60 years in good health.

V is TRBV9 and J is TRBJ1-3. The CDR3 has 12 residues. Germline V gives CDR1 SGDLS, CDR2 YYNGEE. The CDR3 sequence: CASKGPGNTIYF.

The chain couples TRBV11-2 to TRBJ2-3; lacking DNA, the TRBD1 call made by TCRdb goes unchecked. Germline V gives CDR1 SGHAT, CDR2 FQNNGV. The CDR3 length is 16 residues. CDR3 protein: CASTLLGTGVSDTQYF.

V is TRBV4-1 and J is TRBJ1-5; TCRdb's D call, TRBD1, is unchecked because there is no DNA. The CDR3 totals 13 residues. Looked up from germline, CDR1 is MGHRA and CDR2 is YSYEKL. CDR3 protein: CASSHGRGGTKHF.

The chain uses TRBV13 and TRBJ2-7; TCRdb selects TRBD1, and the lack of DNA leaves this call unchecked. This CDR3 contains 14 residues. Germline CDR1 reads PRHDT; CDR2 reads FYEKMQ (reference sequence). CDR3 sequence reads: CASSSLGRDSEQYF.

The chain carries TRBV10-3 and TRBJ1-4; TCRdb selects TRBD1, and the lack of DNA leaves this call unchecked. Germline-derived CDR1 and CDR2 are ENHRY and SYGVKD. This CDR3 contains 15 residues. CDR3 residues: CAVRQGGTTNEKLFF.

The gene calls are TRBV12-3 or TRBV12-4 and TRBJ2-2; TCRdb picks TRBD2, but there is no DNA to check that call. The CDR3 covers 17 residues. Here the CDR3 reads CASSFPGTSGNTGELFF.

This CDR3 reads CASSQPAEWNEQFF. The chain carries TRBV7-9 and TRBJ2-1. The CDR3 extends over 14 amino acids. In germline, CDR1 is SEHNR, CDR2 FQNEAQ (reference sequence).

V is TRBV5-5 and J is TRBJ2-7; TCRdb returns TRBD2, unconfirmable since there is no DNA. The length of the CDR3 is 16 residues. CDR1 SGHKS and CDR2 YYEKEE come from the germline V gene (reference sequence). CDR3: CASRLTVKSLLYEQYF. Filled out from reference TRBV5-5 and TRBJ2-7, the complete variable domain reads DAGVTQSPTHLIKTRGQQVTLRCSPISGHKSVSWYQQVLGQGPQFIFQYYEKEERGRGNFPDRFSARQFPNYSSELNVNALLLGDSALYLCASRLTVKSLLYEQYFGPGTRLTVT.

The chain is built from TRBV29-1 and TRBJ1-2; the TCRdb D gene call, TRBD1, has no DNA to confirm it. This CDR3 has 14 residues. Germline assignment: CDR1 SQVTM and CDR2 ANQGSEA. This CDR3 reads CSVSPGGGDYGYTF.

The rearrangement uses TRBV7-8 and TRBJ2-2; there is no DNA to check the TCRdb D call of TRBD1. This CDR3 region has 14 residues. Germline CDR1 and CDR2: SGHVS and FQNEAQ. The CDR3 reads CASSFGDRSGELFF.

The J gene is TRBJ2-1, the V gene TRBV12-5; TCRdb picks TRBD1, but there is no DNA to check that call. From germline, CDR1 is LGHNT and CDR2 FRNRAP. The CDR3 has 17 residues. This chain's CDR3 is CASGSIVTAQRPNEQFF.

The V gene is TRBV5-1, the J gene TRBJ2-6; as DNA is missing, the TRBD2 call by TCRdb cannot be tested. The germline V gene has CDR1 SGHRS and CDR2 YFSETQ. This CDR3 comprises 18 residues. The CDR3 region is CASTPPVAGNSGANVLTF.

This chain links TRBV6-1 with TRBJ2-1; without DNA, the TCRdb call of TRBD2 cannot be checked. The CDR3 covers 13 residues. Germline CDR1 and CDR2: MNHNS and SASEGT. CDR3 residues: CASERGQSNEQFF.

J is TRBJ1-1 and V is TRBV5-1. This CDR3 is 17 amino acids long. Germline V gene data show CDR1 as SGHRS and CDR2 as YFSETQ. CDR3 residues: CASEVGYRASNFTEAFF.

The gene calls are TRBV11-2 and TRBJ2-1; TCRdb designates TRBD2, a call that cannot be tested without DNA. Germline CDR1 is SGHAT and CDR2 is FQNNGV. The CDR3 is 17 residues long. The CDR3: CASSLALLAGGPGEQFF.

The chain uses TRBV5-1 and TRBJ1-1; lacking DNA, the TRBD1 call made by TCRdb goes unchecked. Germline V gene lookup returns CDR1 SGHRS and CDR2 YFSETQ. The CDR3 spans 18 residues. CDR3 amino acids: CASSLEPGGTLLNTEAFF. Supplemented by reference TRBV5-1 and TRBJ1-1, the full variable domain reads KAGVTQTPRYLIKTRGQQVTLSCSPISGHRSVSWYQQTPGQGLQFLFEYFSETQRNKGNFPGRFSGRQFSNSRSEMNVSTLELGDSALYLCASSLEPGGTLLNTEAFFGQGTRLTVV.

The chain couples TRBV7-6 to TRBJ2-7; there is no DNA to check the TCRdb D call of TRBD2. Germline CDR1 is SGHVS and CDR2 is FNYEAQ. This CDR3 has 17 residues. The CDR3: CASSLGSSGGASYEQYF. Full variable domain (outside the CDR3, taken from reference TRBV7-6 and TRBJ2-7): GAGVSQSPRYKVTKRGQDVALRCDPISGHVSLYWYRQALGQGPEFLTYFNYEAQQDKSGLPNDRFSAERPEGSISTLTIQRTEQRDSAMYRCASSLGSSGGASYEQYFGPGTRLTVT.

The chain employs TRBV24-1 and TRBJ2-5; TCRdb returns TRBD2, unconfirmable since there is no DNA. The CDR3 is 16 amino acids. The germline gives CDR1 KGHDR, CDR2 SFDVKD. The CDR3 sequence: CATSDFNGSKGETQYF.

The chain carries TRBV29-1 and TRBJ2-2; TCRdb's D gene call, TRBD2, goes unchecked for lack of DNA. The CDR3 length is 13 residues. CDR1 SQVTM and CDR2 ANQGSEA come from the germline V gene. This chain's CDR3 is CSARLAGPGELFF.

V gene TRBV18 combines with J gene TRBJ2-3. Germline CDR1 is KGHSH and CDR2 is LQKENI. The CDR3 extends over 15 amino acids. This chain's CDR3 is CASSPQDLPTNTQYF.

V gene TRBV2 combines with J gene TRBJ2-1. Germline CDR1 SNHLY, CDR2 FYNNEI. The CDR3 is 14 amino acids. CDR3 loop: CASSSKWVNNEQFF.

This chain links TRBV7-9 with TRBJ1-2. This CDR3 is built from 13 residues. The germline V gene encodes CDR1 SEHNR and CDR2 FQNEAQ (reference sequence). The CDR3 protein is CASSFNTNYGYTF. The whole variable domain, remainder taken from reference TRBV7-9 and TRBJ1-2, is DTGVSQNPRHKITKRGQNVTFRCDPISEHNRLYWYRQTLGQGPEFLTYFQNEAQLEKSRLLSDRFSAERPKGSFSTLEIQRTEQGDSAMYLCASSFNTNYGYTFGSGTRLTVV.

This sequence joins TRBV12-3 or TRBV12-4 and TRBJ2-5; TCRdb designates TRBD2, a call that cannot be tested without DNA. The CDR3 sequence is 18 residues long. CDR3 region: CASSLGTSGSLGQETQYF.

This chain's CDR3 is CSASMVAGGYSDTQYF. V gene TRBV20-1 combines with J gene TRBJ2-3; TCRdb calls TRBD2, which cannot be checked without DNA. This CDR3 has 16 residues. Germline CDR1 DFQATT, CDR2 SNEGSKA (reference sequence).

The V call is TRBV24-1, the J call TRBJ2-1; lacking DNA, the TRBD1 call made by TCRdb goes unchecked. Germline CDR1 reads KGHDR; CDR2 reads SFDVKD. The CDR3 loop spans 13 amino acids. This CDR3 is CATSDPVGGRRFF.

The CDR3 sequence is CASSQATARYNSPLHF. This sequence joins TRBV18 and TRBJ1-6. This CDR3 contains 16 residues. The V gene's germline CDR1 is KGHSH and CDR2 LQKENI.